The entry that follows covers one TCR beta chain sequence. Per the germline V gene, CDR1 is SNHLY and CDR2 is FYNNEI. The CDR3 spans 12 residues. The V end lost 10 bases, the J end lost 11 bases, and 17 bases lay between the germline ends. Profiled with immunoSEQ multiplex PCR; TCRdb holds only in-frame clones, not every one. The data contain approximately 130,000 clones, 84% of them seen just once; the ten biggest clones take up 3.3%. The data originate from a study of cytotoxic CD8 clonotypes in ibrutinib-treated CLL. The sequence derives from a human donor with chronic lymphocytic leukemia. The sequenced sample was PBMCs, obtained after 24 months of ibrutinib treatment. The chain recombines TRBV2 with TRBJ1-4; no firm D call. The CDR3 nucleotides read TGTGCCACGGGAGTCGGGAGCGGTAAACTGTTTTTT. It encodes CATGVGSGKLFF. The full variable domain, with the rest looked up from reference TRBV2 and TRBJ1-4, is EPEVTQTPSHQVTQMGQEVILRCVPISNHLYFYWYRQILGQKVEFLVSFYNNEISEKSEIFDDQFSVERPDGSNFTLKIRSTKLEDSAMYFCATGVGSGKLFFGSGTQLSVL.